Following are 25 T cell receptor beta chains from one sample sequenced in a study of vaccination effects on CD4 cells after COVID-19. TCRdb keeps only in-frame clones here, not all; method: immunoSEQ multiplex PCR. The table lists approximately 50,000 clones, approximately 80% of them singletons. Their specific antigens are unknown. Culture lasted around eleven days before CD4+ T cell isolation. The sample here was CD4+ T cells from PBMCs cultured without peptide, taken before COVID-19 vaccination. The receptors were gathered from a human donor who had a prior SARS-CoV-2 infection.

This rearrangement joins TRBV7-8 to TRBJ2-7, with D perhaps being TRBD1 or TRBD2 (5 bases each). Germline assignment: CDR1 SGHVS and CDR2 FQNEAQ. Trimming cost V 2 bases and J 2 bases, with 10 bases left between them. This CDR3 region has 14 residues. The CDR3 DNA reads as TGTGCCAGCAGCTTATGGGACGGAACCTACGAGCAGTACTTC. Its protein is CASSLWDGTYEQYF.

The V gene is TRBV12-3 or TRBV12-4, the J gene TRBJ1-3, with unresolved D. The V end lost 6 bases, the J end lost 0 bases, and 6 bases lay between the germline ends. The CDR3 is made up of 13 amino acids. The CDR3 loop is CASRISSGNTIYF. In nucleotides, the CDR3 is TGTGCCAGCAGGATTAGCTCTGGAAACACCATATATTTT.

About this clone itself: One end of the junction does not line up with germline, which may come from a read error. The rearrangement joins TRBV6-1 to TRBJ2-7; D might be TRBD2 (5 bases). CDR1 and CDR2 from the germline V gene are MNHNS and SASEGT. The CDR3 consists of 13 residues. The CDR3 DNA reads as TGTGCCAGCAGTGAACGGGGTGACTACAAGCAGTACTTC. Translating gives CASSERGDYKQYF.

The CDR3 DNA sequence: TGTGCCAGCAGCTTGGCAGGGCACCCGGATACGCAGTATTTT. Translation gives CASSLAGHPDTQYF. This sequence joins TRBV7-2 and TRBJ2-3; D might be TRBD1 (5 bases). The CDR3 is 14 residues long. In germline, CDR1 is SGHTA, CDR2 FQGNSA. The V and J ends lost 3 bases and 6 bases respectively, with 13 bases between them. The entire variable domain, with the rest obtained from reference TRBV7-2 and TRBJ2-3, is as follows: GAGVSQSPSNKVTEKGKDVELRCDPISGHTALYWYRQSLGQGLEFLIYFQGNSAPDKSGLPSDRFSAERTGGSVSTLTIQRTQQEDSAVYLCASSLAGHPDTQYFGPGTRLTVL.

The chain carries TRBV7-2 and TRBJ1-5; D gene uncertain. Trimming removed 1 base from V and 6 bases from J, with 7 bases in between. Per the germline V gene, CDR1 is SGHTA and CDR2 is FQGNSA. The CDR3 runs to 13 residues. In DNA form, the CDR3 reads TGTGCCAGCAGCTTAGATAGATCTCAGCCCCAGCATTTT. It codes for CASSLDRSQPQHF. Filled out from reference TRBV7-2 and TRBJ1-5, the complete variable domain reads GAGVSQSPSNKVTEKGKDVELRCDPISGHTALYWYRQSLGQGLEFLIYFQGNSAPDKSGLPSDRFSAERTGGSVSTLTIQRTQQEDSAVYLCASSLDRSQPQHFGDGTRLSIL.

The chain uses TRBV19 and TRBJ2-5; 10 nucleotides line up with TRBD1. J was trimmed by 2 bases and V by 4 bases; bases with no gene match: 4. The CDR3 contains 15 residues. Germline CDR1 is LNHDA and CDR2 is SQIVND (reference sequence). The CDR3 spells CASSNRDRGQETQYF. CDR3 nucleotide sequence: TGTGCCAGTAGTAACCGGGACAGGGGACAAGAGACCCAGTACTTC.

This clone was seen more than once but under ten times. V usage is TRBV4-1 and J usage is TRBJ1-1; the match to TRBD1 covers 10 bases. The CDR3 is made up of 14 amino acids. V was clipped by 4 bases and J by 6 bases; unmatched bases: 5. Germline V gene data show CDR1 as MGHRA and CDR2 as YSYEKL. CDR3 sequence reads: CASSRGTGEAEAFF. The CDR3 DNA is TGCGCCAGCAGCCGAGGGACAGGGGAGGCTGAAGCTTTCTTT.

This clone appeared once. The rearrangement joins TRBV5-1 to TRBJ2-3; possibly TRBD1 or TRBD2 for D (5 bases each). Germline V gene lookup returns CDR1 SGHRS and CDR2 YFSETQ. The CDR3 is 18 amino acids. V dropped 0 bases and J dropped 2 bases, with 19 bases sitting between them. CDR3: CASSLAPAVRGSTDTQYF. The CDR3, as DNA: TGCGCCAGCAGCTTGGCCCCGGCAGTGAGGGGCTCCACAGATACGCAGTATTTT.

In this sample, this clone turned up once. The V call is TRBV10-1, the J call TRBJ1-3, with a weak D call TRBD1 (5 bases). This CDR3 spans 18 amino acids. CDR1 and CDR2 (germline): WNHNN, SYGVQD (reference sequence). V was cut by 5 bases and J by 4 bases, with 24 bases left in between. The CDR3: CASSQNRGVGSWGNTIYF. Written as DNA, the CDR3 is TGCGCCAGCAGTCAAAATAGGGGAGTAGGGTCTTGGGGAAACACCATATATTTT.

This chain connects TRBV5-1 to TRBJ1-1; 7 bases agree with TRBD1. This CDR3 is 16 amino acids long. CDR1 is SGHRS, CDR2 YFSETQ, per germline. V shed 4 bases and J 0 bases; nucleotides not matched to a gene: 9. CDR3 protein: CASSERTGAMNTEAFF. CDR3 coding DNA: TGCGCCAGCAGCGAAAGGACAGGAGCCATGAACACTGAAGCTTTCTTT.

A single count supports this clone. The chain carries TRBV5-1 and TRBJ2-6; possibly TRBD1 or TRBD2 for D (7 bases each). Trimming took off 3 bases at V and 3 bases at J, with 16 bases between the two ends. Germline V gene lookup returns CDR1 SGHRS and CDR2 YFSETQ. The CDR3 is 17 residues long. CDR3 DNA: TGCGCCAGCAGCTCCGGGGGGACAGTCAATGGGGCCAACGTCCTGACTTTC. Its protein product is CASSSGGTVNGANVLTF.

This clone was seen once. This chain joins TRBV5-6 and TRBJ2-7; 7 nucleotides agree with TRBD2. Unmatched junction bases numbered 10, after V lost 0 bases and J lost 4 bases. This CDR3 is built from 16 residues. Germline CDR1 is SGHDT and CDR2 is YYEEEE. The CDR3 here is CASSLVSGRGGYEQYF. The CDR3 DNA is TGTGCCAGCAGCTTGGTTTCAGGGAGGGGCGGTTACGAGCAGTACTTC.

The chain recombines TRBV30 with TRBJ1-2; D may be TRBD1 (6 bases). The CDR3 covers 12 residues. The germline gives CDR1 GTSNPN, CDR2 SVGIG (reference sequence). The V gene lost 3 bases and the J gene lost 7 bases, with 12 bases spanning the gap. CDR3: CAWSAGAGGYTF. In DNA form, the CDR3 reads TGTGCCTGGAGCGCGGGGGCCGGTGGCTACACCTTC.

This clone was counted between two and nine times. The rearrangement uses TRBV4-2 and TRBJ2-7; D is undetermined. V was pared by 1 base and J by 1 base, with 11 bases between. The CDR3 has 15 amino acids. The germline V gene encodes CDR1 LGHNA and CDR2 YNFKEQ. CDR3 nucleotides: TGTGCCAGCAGCCAAGGGGAAGGGTTGTCCTACGAGCAGTACTTC. As protein: CASSQGEGLSYEQYF.

The V and J genes are TRBV3-1 (or the pseudogene TRBV3-2) and TRBJ1-5; no clear D. The CDR3 consists of 12 residues. V was pared by 3 bases and J by 5 bases, with 5 bases between. Germline V gene lookup returns CDR1 LGHDT and CDR2 YNNKEL (reference sequence). As DNA, the CDR3 is TGTGCCAGCAGCCAGGCTGATCAGCCCCAGCATTTT. Protein product: CASSQADQPQHF.

The chain recombines TRBV4-2 with TRBJ2-1, with 14 bases identical to TRBD2. The CDR3 is 18 residues long. Looked up from germline, CDR1 is LGHNA and CDR2 is YNFKEQ. The V segment lost 0 bases and the J segment 9 bases; nucleotides outside the gene matches: 10. The CDR3 DNA sequence: TGTGCCAGCAGCCAAGAGGGGGCCGGACTAGCGGGAGGCGGTGAGCAGTTCTTC. It is translated as CASSQEGAGLAGGGEQFF.

This rearrangement joins TRBV24-1 to TRBJ2-3; 13 nucleotides match TRBD2. The CDR3 covers 16 residues. The ends lost 2 bases at V and 4 bases at J; junction bases unmatched: 2. In germline, CDR1 is KGHDR, CDR2 SFDVKD. As DNA, the CDR3 is TGTGCCACCAGTGATTCGACTAGCGGGAGGCCAGATACGCAGTATTTT. Its protein is CATSDSTSGRPDTQYF.

CDR3: CASSWWGLAVYNEQFF. The CDR3 DNA reads TGTGCCAGCAGCTGGTGGGGACTAGCGGTTTACAATGAGCAGTTCTTC. This sequence joins TRBV5-8 and TRBJ2-1; 11 bases match TRBD2. This CDR3 comprises 16 residues. V was pared by 3 bases and J by 4 bases, with 6 bases of the junction left unmatched. Germline loops: CDR1 SGHTS, CDR2 YDEGEE.

This clone appeared once. The chain employs TRBV18 and TRBJ1-1, with a tentative D call TRBD1 (5 bases). Per the germline V gene, CDR1 is KGHSH and CDR2 is LQKENI. Trimming took off 6 bases at V and 5 bases at J, with 13 bases between the two ends. The length of the CDR3 is 13 residues. The CDR3 region is CASSGEVGTEAFF. In DNA, the CDR3 is TGTGCCAGCTCGGGGGAGGTAGGAACTGAAGCTTTCTTT.

Only one count was recorded for this clone. The V and J genes are TRBV18 and TRBJ2-1; 8 nucleotides match TRBD2. Germline loops: CDR1 KGHSH, CDR2 LQKENI. With V trimmed by 5 bases and J by 7 bases, 16 bases remained unmatched. The CDR3 is made up of 17 amino acids. The CDR3 DNA reads as TGTGCCAGCTCAAAAAGCGGGAGCGGGGACCCCTGGAATGAGCAGTTCTTC. As protein: CASSKSGSGDPWNEQFF.

V is TRBV6-5 and J is TRBJ1-1, with D perhaps matching TRBD1 (5 bases). CDR1 and CDR2 from the germline V gene are MNHEY and SVGAGI. V lost 5 bases, J lost 4 bases, and 17 bases lay in between. This CDR3 is built from 15 residues. CDR3 nucleotides: TGTGCCAGCAGTCTTGGGCGGGGGTGGGCCACTGAAGCTTTCTTT. Its translation: CASSLGRGWATEAFF.

CDR3 residues: CASSLVEGAGELFF. DNA of the CDR3: TGCGCCAGCAGCTTGGTGGAAGGCGCCGGGGAGCTGTTTTTT. The J gene is TRBJ2-2, the V gene TRBV5-1, with D hard to call. The V end was cut by 0 bases, the J end by 6 bases, with 9 bases between. The CDR3 has 14 amino acids. CDR1 is SGHRS, CDR2 YFSETQ, per germline.

This clone has a handful of counts. The rearrangement uses TRBV5-4 and TRBJ2-1; 7 bases match TRBD2. The CDR3 length is 15 residues. Losses at the gene ends were 0 bases for V and 9 bases for J; bases not matched to a gene: 9. The germline CDR1 and CDR2 sequences are SGHNT and YYREEE (reference sequence). CDR3 residues: CASSLDLAAFREQFF. CDR3 DNA sequence: TGTGCCAGCAGCTTGGATCTAGCGGCCTTCCGTGAGCAGTTCTTC.

This clone is a singleton in its sample. The chain is built from TRBV11-3 and TRBJ2-2; the D gene is possibly TRBD1 (5 bases). The CDR3 runs to 19 residues. The germline gives CDR1 SGHNT, CDR2 YENEEA. Trimming took 4 bases from V and 4 from J, leaving 25 bases between them. CDR3 nucleotides: TGTGCCAGCAGCTCCTCCCCCGGGCTGTGGCAGGGCGGCACCGGGGAGCTGTTTTTT. Translated, it gives CASSSSPGLWQGGTGELFF.

The genes are TRBV2 and TRBJ1-6; D is unclear. The V end lost 3 bases, the J end lost 5 bases, and 17 bases lay between the germline ends. CDR3 length: 17 residues. Germline V gene sequence: CDR1 SNHLY, CDR2 FYNNEI. The CDR3 bases are TGTGCCAGCAGTGATTTGGACCCCGGAACCAATAATTCACCCCTCCACTTT. This codes for CASSDLDPGTNNSPLHF.